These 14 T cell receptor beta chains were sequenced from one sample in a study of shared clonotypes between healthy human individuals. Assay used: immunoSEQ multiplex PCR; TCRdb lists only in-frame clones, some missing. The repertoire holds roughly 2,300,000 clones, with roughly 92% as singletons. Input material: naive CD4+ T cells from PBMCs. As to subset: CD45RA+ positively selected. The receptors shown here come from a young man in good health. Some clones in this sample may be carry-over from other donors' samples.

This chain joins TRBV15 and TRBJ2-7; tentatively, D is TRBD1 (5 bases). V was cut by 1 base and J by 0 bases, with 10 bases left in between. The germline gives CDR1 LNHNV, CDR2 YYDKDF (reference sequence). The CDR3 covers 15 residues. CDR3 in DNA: TGTGCCACCAGCAGAGGGGGCGGAATCTCCTACGAGCAGTACTTC. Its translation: CATSRGGGISYEQYF.

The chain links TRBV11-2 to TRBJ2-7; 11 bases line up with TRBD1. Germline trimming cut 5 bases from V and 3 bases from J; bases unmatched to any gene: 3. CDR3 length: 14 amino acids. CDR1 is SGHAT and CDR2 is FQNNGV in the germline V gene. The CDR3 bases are TGTGCCAGCAGCACCGGGACAGGGGGCTACGAGCAGTACTTC. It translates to CASSTGTGGYEQYF.

This CDR3 reads CASSFEQGSNQPQHF. The CDR3 DNA reads TGTGCCAGCAGTTTCGAGCAGGGTAGCAATCAGCCCCAGCATTTT. V usage is TRBV6-5 and J usage is TRBJ1-5; TRBD1 might be the D (5 bases). The CDR3 loop spans 15 amino acids. Trimming left V 4 bases short and J 0 bases short, with 10 bases between. CDR1 MNHEY and CDR2 SVGAGI come from the germline V gene.

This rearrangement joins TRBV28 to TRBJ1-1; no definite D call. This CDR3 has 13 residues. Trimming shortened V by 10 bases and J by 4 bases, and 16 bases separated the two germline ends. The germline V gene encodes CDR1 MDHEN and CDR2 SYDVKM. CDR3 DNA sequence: TGTGCCATCCAAAGTCCAGGTTTCACTGAAGCTTTCTTT. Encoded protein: CAIQSPGFTEAFF.

CDR3 protein: CASSEMTVYGYTF. The CDR3 region has the DNA TGTGCCAGCAGTGAAATGACAGTCTATGGCTACACCTTC. The gene calls are TRBV2 and TRBJ1-2; the D gene is possibly TRBD1 (5 bases). This CDR3 is built from 13 residues. The ends were cut back, 2 bases at V and 4 bases at J, with 8 bases in the middle. Germline CDR1 SNHLY, CDR2 FYNNEI.

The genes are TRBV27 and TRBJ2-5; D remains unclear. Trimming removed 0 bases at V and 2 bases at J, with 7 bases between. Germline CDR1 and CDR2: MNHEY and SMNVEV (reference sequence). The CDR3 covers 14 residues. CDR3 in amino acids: CASSLSAGQETQYF. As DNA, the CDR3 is TGTGCCAGCAGTTTATCGGCAGGACAAGAGACCCAGTACTTC.

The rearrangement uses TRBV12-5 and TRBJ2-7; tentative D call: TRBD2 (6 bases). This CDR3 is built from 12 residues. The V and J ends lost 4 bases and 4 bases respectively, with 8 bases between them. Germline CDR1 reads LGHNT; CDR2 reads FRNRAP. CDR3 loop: CASGYGSYEQYF. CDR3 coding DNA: TGTGCTAGTGGTTACGGGAGTTACGAGCAGTACTTC.

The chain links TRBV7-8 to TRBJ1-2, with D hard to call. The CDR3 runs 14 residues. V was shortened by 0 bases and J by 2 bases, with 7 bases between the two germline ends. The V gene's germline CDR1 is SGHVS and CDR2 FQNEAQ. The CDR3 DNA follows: TGTGCCAGCAGCTTAGCGCTGGAGAACTATGGCTACACCTTC. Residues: CASSLALENYGYTF.

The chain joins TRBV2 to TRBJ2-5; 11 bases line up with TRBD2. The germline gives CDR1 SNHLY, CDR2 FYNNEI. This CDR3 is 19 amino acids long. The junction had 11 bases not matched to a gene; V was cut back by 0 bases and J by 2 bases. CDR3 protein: CASSEALLGTSGIQETQYF. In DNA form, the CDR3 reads TGTGCCAGCAGTGAAGCGCTTCTGGGGACTAGCGGAATACAAGAGACCCAGTACTTC.

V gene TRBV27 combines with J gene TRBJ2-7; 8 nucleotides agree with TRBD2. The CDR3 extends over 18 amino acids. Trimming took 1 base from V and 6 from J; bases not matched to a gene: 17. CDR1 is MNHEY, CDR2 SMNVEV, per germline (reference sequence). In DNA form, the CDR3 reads TGTGCCAGCAGTTTATGGGCTAGCGGGCCAGCGCGGAGGGTCGAGCAGTACTTC. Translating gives CASSLWASGPARRVEQYF.

The DNA of the CDR3 is TGTGCCAGCAGCTGGGGGTCGGGAGACCCAGATACGCAGTATTTT. Translation gives CASSWGSGDPDTQYF. The chain recombines TRBV9 with TRBJ2-3, with a weak D call TRBD2 (6 bases). V was clipped by 4 bases and J by 4 bases, with 16 bases between them. CDR3 length equals 15 residues. Germline assignment: CDR1 SGDLS and CDR2 YYNGEE.

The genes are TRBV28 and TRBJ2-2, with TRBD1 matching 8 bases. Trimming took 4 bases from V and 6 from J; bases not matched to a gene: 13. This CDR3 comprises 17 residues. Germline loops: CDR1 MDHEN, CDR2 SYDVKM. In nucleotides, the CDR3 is TGTGCCAGCAGTTCCATCTGGACAGGGACCTCACCCGGGGAGCTGTTTTTT. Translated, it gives CASSSIWTGTSPGELFF.

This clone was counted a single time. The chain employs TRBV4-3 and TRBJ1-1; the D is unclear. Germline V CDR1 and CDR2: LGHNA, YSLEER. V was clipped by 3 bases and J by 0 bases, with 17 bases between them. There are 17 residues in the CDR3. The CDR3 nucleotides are TGCGCCAGCAGCCACCTAGGTGGACGGAGAATGAACACTGAAGCTTTCTTT. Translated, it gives CASSHLGGRRMNTEAFF.

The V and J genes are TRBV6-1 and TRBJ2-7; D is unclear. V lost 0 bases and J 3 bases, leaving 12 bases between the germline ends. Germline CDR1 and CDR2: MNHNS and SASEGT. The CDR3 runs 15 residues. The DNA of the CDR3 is TGTGCCAGCAGTGAAGCGCTTCATGGCAGCTACGAGCAGTACTTC. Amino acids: CASSEALHGSYEQYF.